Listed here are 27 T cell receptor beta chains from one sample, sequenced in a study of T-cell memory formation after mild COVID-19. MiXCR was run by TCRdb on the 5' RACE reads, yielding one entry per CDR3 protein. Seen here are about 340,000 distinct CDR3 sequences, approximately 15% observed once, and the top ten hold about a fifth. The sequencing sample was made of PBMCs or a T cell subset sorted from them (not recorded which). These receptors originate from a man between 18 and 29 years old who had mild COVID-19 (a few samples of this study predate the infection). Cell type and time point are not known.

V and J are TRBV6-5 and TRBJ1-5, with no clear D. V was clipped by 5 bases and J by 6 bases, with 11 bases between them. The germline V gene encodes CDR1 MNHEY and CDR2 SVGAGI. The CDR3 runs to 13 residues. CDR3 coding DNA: TGTGCCAGCAGTCGCCTCGGGGTTCAGCCCCAGCATTTT. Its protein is CASSRLGVQPQHF.

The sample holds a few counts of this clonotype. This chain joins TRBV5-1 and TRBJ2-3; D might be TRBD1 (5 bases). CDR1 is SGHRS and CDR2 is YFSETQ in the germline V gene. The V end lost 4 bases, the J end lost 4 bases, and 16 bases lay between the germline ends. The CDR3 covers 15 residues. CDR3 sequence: CASSLSRASPDTQYF. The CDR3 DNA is TGCGCCAGCAGCCTGTCCAGGGCGTCCCCAGATACGCAGTATTTT.

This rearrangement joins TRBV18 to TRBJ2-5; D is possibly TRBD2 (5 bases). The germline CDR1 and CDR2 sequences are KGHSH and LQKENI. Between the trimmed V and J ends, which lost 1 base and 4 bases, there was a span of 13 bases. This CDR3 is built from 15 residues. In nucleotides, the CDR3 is TGTGCCAGCTCACCACAGGGAGCAGGATCAGAGACCCAGTACTTC. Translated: CASSPQGAGSETQYF.

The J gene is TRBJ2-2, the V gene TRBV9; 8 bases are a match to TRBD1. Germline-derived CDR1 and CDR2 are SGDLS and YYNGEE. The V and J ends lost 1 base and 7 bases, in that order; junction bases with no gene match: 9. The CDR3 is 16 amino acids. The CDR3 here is CASSVSSGGNGGELFF. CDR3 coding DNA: TGTGCCAGCAGCGTAAGTTCAGGGGGCAACGGCGGGGAGCTGTTTTTT.

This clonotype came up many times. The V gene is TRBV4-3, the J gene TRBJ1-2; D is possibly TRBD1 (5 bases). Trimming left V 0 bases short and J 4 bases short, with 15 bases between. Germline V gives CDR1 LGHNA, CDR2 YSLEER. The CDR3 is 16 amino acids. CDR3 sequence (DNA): TGCGCCAGCAGCCAAGACCATCTGGGGGTTGGCTATGGCTACACCTTC. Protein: CASSQDHLGVGYGYTF.

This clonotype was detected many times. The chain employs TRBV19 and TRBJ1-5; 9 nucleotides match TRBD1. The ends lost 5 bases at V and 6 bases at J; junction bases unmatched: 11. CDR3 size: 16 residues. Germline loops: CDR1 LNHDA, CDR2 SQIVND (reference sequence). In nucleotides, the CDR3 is TGTGCCAGTAGTTTACGACCGGGACAGGGTGGTCAGCCCCAGCATTTT. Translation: CASSLRPGQGGQPQHF.

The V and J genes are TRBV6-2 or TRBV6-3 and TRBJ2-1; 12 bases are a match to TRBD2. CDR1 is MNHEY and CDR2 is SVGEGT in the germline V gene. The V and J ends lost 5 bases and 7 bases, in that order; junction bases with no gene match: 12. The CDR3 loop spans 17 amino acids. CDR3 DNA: TGTGCCAGCAGTCCAGAAACCCTAGCGGGAGGGCCGAATGAGCAGTTCTTC. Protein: CASSPETLAGGPNEQFF.

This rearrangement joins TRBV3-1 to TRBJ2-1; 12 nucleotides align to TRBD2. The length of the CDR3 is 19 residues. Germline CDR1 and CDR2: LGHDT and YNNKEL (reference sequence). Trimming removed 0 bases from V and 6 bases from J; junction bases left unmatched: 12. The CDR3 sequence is CASSQEGLAGGLITNEQFF. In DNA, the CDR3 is TGTGCCAGCAGCCAAGAAGGTCTAGCGGGGGGGCTGATAACCAATGAGCAGTTCTTC.

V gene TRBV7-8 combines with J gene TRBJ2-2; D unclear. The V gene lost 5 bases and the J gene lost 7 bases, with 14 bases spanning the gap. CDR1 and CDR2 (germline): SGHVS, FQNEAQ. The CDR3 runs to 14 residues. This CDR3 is CASSTMVLLGELFF. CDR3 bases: TGTGCCAGCAGCACGATGGTGTTACTCGGGGAGCTGTTTTTT. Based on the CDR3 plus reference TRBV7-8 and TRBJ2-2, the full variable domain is GAGVSQSPRYKVAKRGQDVALRCDPISGHVSLFWYQQALGQGPEFLTYFQNEAQLDKSGLPSDRFFAERPEGSVSTLKIQRTQQEDSAVYLCASSTMVLLGELFFGEGSRLTVL.

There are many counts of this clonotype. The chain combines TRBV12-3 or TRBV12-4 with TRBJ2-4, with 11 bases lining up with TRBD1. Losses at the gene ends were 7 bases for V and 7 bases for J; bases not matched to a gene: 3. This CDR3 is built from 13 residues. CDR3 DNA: TGTGCCAGCACCGGGGACAGGGGGAACATTCAGTACTTC. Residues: CASTGDRGNIQYF.

The chain's CDR3 is CASSLSPPRGAFF. DNA for the CDR3: TGTGCCAGCAGCTTATCCCCCCCCCGCGGAGCTTTCTTT. The gene calls are TRBV7-2 and TRBJ1-1; no reliable D call. With 2 bases removed from V and 10 bases from J, the gap between germline ends came to 14 bases. There are 13 residues in the CDR3. Germline V gene sequence: CDR1 SGHTA, CDR2 FQGNSA.

The CDR3 DNA reads TGTGCCAGCAGCGGATCAGGGGTTTTAGGGACCCAGTACTTC. It specifies CASSGSGVLGTQYF. The rearrangement joins TRBV9 to TRBJ2-5, with D possibly being TRBD1 (6 bases). Trimming stripped 3 bases from V and 7 bases from J, with 16 bases between. Germline CDR1 and CDR2: SGDLS and YYNGEE. The CDR3 covers 14 residues.

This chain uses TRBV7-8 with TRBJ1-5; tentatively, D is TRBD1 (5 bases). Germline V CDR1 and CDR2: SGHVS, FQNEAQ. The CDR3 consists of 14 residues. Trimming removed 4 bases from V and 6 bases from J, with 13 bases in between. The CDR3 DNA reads TGTGCCAGCAGCTCCGTGGGGGATCTTCAGCCCCAGCATTTT. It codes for CASSSVGDLQPQHF.

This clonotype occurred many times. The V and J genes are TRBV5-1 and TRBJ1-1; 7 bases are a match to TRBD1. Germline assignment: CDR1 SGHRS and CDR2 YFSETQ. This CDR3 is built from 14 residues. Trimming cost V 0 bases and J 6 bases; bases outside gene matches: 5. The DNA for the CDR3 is TGCGCCAGCAGCTTGGGGGACAGCAGACCTGAAGCTTTCTTT. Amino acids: CASSLGDSRPEAFF.

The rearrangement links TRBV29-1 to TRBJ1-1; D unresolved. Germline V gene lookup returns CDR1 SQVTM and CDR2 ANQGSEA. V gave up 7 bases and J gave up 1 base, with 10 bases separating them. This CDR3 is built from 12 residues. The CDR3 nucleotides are TGCAGCGCCTGGGCCACGAACACTGAAGCTTTCTTT. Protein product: CSAWATNTEAFF.

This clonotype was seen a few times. The DNA for the CDR3 is TGTGCCAGCAGCCGGGGGGGAGCTAGCGTAACACAAGAGACCCAGTACTTC. It codes for CASSRGGASVTQETQYF. The rearrangement uses TRBV5-6 and TRBJ2-5; TRBD2 agrees at 8 bases. Germline assignment: CDR1 SGHDT and CDR2 YYEEEE. CDR3 size: 17 residues. V trimming: 4 bases; J trimming: 2 bases; junction bases outside the gene matches: 13. The variable domain in full, completed from reference TRBV5-6 and TRBJ2-5, reads DAGVTQSPTHLIKTRGQQVTLRCSPKSGHDTVSWYQQALGQGPQFIFQYYEEEERQRGNFPDRFSGHQFPNYSSELNVNALLLGDSALYLCASSRGGASVTQETQYFGPGTRLLVL.

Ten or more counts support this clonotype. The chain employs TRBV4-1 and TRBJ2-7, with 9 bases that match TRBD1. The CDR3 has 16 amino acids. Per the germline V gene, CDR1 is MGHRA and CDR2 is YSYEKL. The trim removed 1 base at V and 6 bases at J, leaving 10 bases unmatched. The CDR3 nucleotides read TGCGCCAGCAGCCAAGCAGTGGGACAGGGCCACCTCGAGCAGTACTTC. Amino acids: CASSQAVGQGHLEQYF.

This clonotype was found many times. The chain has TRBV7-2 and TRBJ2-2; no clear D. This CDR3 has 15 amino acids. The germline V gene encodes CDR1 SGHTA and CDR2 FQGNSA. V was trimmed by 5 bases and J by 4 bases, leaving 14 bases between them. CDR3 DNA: TGTGCCAGCAGCCGCCATGGGCAGTTCACCGGGGAGCTGTTTTTT. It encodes CASSRHGQFTGELFF.

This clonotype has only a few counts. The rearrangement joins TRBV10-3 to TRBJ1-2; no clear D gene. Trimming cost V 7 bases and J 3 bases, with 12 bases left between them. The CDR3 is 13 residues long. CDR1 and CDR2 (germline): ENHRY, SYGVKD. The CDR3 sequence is CAINRAGDYGYTF. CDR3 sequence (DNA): TGTGCCATCAACCGGGCCGGCGACTATGGCTACACCTTC.

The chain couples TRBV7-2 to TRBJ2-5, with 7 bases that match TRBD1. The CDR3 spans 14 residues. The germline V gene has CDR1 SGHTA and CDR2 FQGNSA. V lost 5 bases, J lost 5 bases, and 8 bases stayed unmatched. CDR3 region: CASSQAGQAETQYF. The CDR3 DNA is TGTGCCAGCAGCCAAGCAGGACAGGCTGAGACCCAGTACTTC.

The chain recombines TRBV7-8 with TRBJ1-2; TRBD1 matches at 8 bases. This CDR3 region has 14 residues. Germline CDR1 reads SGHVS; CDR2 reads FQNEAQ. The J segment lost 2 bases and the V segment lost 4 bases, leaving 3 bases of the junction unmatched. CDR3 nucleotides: TGTGCCAGCAGCTCTTACAGGGGGAACTATGGCTACACCTTC. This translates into CASSSYRGNYGYTF.

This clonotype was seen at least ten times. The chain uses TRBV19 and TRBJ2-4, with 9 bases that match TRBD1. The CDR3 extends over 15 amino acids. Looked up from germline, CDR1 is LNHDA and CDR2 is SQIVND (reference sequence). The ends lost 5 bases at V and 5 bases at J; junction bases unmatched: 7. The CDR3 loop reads CASSGTGRMENIQYF. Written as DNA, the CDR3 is TGTGCCAGTAGTGGGACAGGGAGGATGGAAAACATTCAGTACTTC.

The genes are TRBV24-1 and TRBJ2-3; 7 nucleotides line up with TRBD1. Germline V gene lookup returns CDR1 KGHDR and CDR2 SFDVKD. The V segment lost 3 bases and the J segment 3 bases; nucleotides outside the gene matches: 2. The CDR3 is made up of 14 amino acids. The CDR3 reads CATSDRTGTDTQYF. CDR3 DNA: TGTGCCACCAGTGATAGGACAGGAACAGATACGCAGTATTTT.

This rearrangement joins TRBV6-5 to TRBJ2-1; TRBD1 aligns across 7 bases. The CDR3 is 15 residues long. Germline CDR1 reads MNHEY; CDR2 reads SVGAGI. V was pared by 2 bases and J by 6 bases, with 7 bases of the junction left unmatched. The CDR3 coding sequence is TGTGCCAGCAGTTACGATCCGACAGGGTCCAATGAGCAGTTCTTC. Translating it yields CASSYDPTGSNEQFF.

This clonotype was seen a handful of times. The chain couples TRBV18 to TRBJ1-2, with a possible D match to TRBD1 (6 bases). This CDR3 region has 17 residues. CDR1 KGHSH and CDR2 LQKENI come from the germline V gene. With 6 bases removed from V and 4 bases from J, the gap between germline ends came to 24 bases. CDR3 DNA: TGTGCCAGCTCGCCTTATAAGCCCGGACAGTTACTCTATGGCTACACCTTC. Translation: CASSPYKPGQLLYGYTF.

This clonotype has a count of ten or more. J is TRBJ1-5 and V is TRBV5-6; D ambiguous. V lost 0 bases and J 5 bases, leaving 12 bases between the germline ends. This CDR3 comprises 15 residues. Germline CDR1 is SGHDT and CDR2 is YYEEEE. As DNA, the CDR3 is TGTGCCAGCAGCTTGGACGGCGCAACAGATCAGCCCCAGCATTTT. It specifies CASSLDGATDQPQHF.

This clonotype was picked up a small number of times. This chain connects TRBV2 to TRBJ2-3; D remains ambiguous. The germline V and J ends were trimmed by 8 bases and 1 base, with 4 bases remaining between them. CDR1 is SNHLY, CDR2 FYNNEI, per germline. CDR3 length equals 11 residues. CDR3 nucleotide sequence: TGTGCCAGCGAGGGCACAGATACGCAGTATTTT. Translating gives CASEGTDTQYF.